Below, one T cell receptor (beta chain) is given with its context. This entry belongs to a study of blood T cell repertoires in COVID-19. Turning to the study itself: Samples representing acute and convalescent COVID-19 were sourced from the United States, Italy and Spain. Sources were T cells, B-cell-depleted T cells, or PBMCs; the material itself was cDNA or gDNA.

The V end was cut by 5 bases, the J end by 3 bases, with 17 bases between. The CDR3 totals 17 residues. The V gene's germline CDR1 is SEHNR and CDR2 FQNEAQ (reference sequence). In the authors' methods: Estimation of nucleated cell counts was performed using reference gene primer amplification. The assay was immunoSEQ multiplex PCR, and TCRdb's table has in-frame clones only and misses some. That table furnishes V, J and clone size, whereas the DNA furnished D and trimming. The table records around 91,000 clones, 75% to 90% of them present only once. The sequence was obtained from a man older than 75 with acute or convalescent COVID-19. Sequenced sample: peripheral blood. This chain links TRBV7-9 with TRBJ1-6; TRBD1 is a possible D gene (6 bases). CDR3 sequence reads: CASSARGRDNYNSPLHF. The CDR3 bases are TGTGCCAGCAGCGCCCGGGGCAGGGACAACTATAATTCACCCCTCCACTTT.